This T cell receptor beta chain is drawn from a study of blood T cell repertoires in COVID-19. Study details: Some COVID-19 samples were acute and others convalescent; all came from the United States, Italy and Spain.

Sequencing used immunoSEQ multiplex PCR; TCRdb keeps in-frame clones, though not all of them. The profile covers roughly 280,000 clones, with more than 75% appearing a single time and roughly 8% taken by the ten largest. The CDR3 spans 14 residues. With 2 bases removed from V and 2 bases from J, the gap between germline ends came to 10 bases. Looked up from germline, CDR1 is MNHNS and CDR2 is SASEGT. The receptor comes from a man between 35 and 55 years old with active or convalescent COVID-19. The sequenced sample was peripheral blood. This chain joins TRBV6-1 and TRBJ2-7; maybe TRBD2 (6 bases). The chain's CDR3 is CASSERRAAYEQYF. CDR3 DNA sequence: TGTGCCAGCAGTGAAAGGAGGGCTGCCTACGAGCAGTACTTC.